These T cell receptor beta chains were read from a single sample in a study of beta chain features in type 1 diabetes. The method was immunoSEQ multiplex PCR; TCRdb's version includes in-frame clones alone and lacks a portion of them. The table includes roughly 450,000 clones, roughly an eighth detected once. The sample comprised naive CD4+ T cells from blood. These receptors came from a woman aged 18-29 years in good health. Each CDR3 is given with its conserved first and last residue. A D gene is named only where the DNA matches it firmly. Expanded clones get a size class; other rows say once, few or many, or leave the size out.

-	few	TRBV25-1	TRBJ1-6	TGTGCTTCTAATTGGGGAAGGGATAATTCACCCCTCCACTTT	CASNWGRDNSPLHF
-	-	TRBV27	TRBJ2-5	TGTGCCAGCAGGAACTGGAAAGAGACCCAGTACTTC	CASRNWKETQYF
TRBD2	-	TRBV5-6	TRBJ2-1	TGTGCCAGCAGCCAAACTAGCGGGGGGCACAATGAGCAGTTCTTC	CASSQTSGGHNEQFF
TRBD1	-	TRBV5-1	TRBJ1-1	TGCGCCAGCAGCTTGGCCCCACAGGGGGACACTGAAGCTTTCTTT	CASSLAPQGDTEAFF
-	few	TRBV7-2	TRBJ1-1	TGTGCCAGCAGCTTAGACTCCTGGGCGGGGACTGAAGCTTTCTTT	CASSLDSWAGTEAFF
-	many	TRBV29-1	TRBJ1-2	TGCAGCTCTTTAGGGATCCGATATGGCTACACCTTC	CSSLGIRYGYTF
TRBD1	few	TRBV9	TRBJ1-1	TGTGCCAGCAGCCCGACAGGGAAAAGGAACACTGAAGCTTTCTTT	CASSPTGKRNTEAFF
TRBD2	-	TRBV30	TRBJ2-3	TGTGCCTGGAGTAGAGGACTAGCAGCAGATACGCAGTATTTT	CAWSRGLAADTQYF
-	few	TRBV9	TRBJ2-3	TGTGCCAGCAGCGTAGGTGGTGGCTCCAGCACAGATACGCAGTATTTT	CASSVGGGSSTDTQYF
-	-	TRBV7-8	TRBJ1-1	TGTGCCAGCAGCCCAATGACAGTGAACACTGAAGCTTTCTTT	CASSPMTVNTEAFF
-	-	TRBV25-1	TRBJ1-1	TGTGCCAGCAGATTCGATAGGGTAGCTTTCTTT	CASRFDRVAFF
TRBD1	few	TRBV7-2	TRBJ1-2	TGTGCCAGCAGAATGACCGGGACAGGACCCAATGGCTACACCTTC	CASRMTGTGPNGYTF
-	-	TRBV18	TRBJ2-7	TGTGCCAGCTCACCTAGACAAGCTCTGGCCTACGAGCAGTACTTC	CASSPRQALAYEQYF
-	-	TRBV5-1	TRBJ2-5	TGCGCCAGCAGCTCCCTAGCAACGAGAGGGGAGACCCAGTACTTC	CASSSLATRGETQYF
TRBD1	-	TRBV15	TRBJ1-5	TGTGCCACCAGCAGAGATTCCACAGGGGGTCAGCCCCAGCATTTT	CATSRDSTGGQPQHF
TRBD1	few	TRBV7-2	TRBJ1-2	TGTGCCAGCAGCGGGACAGTTTTACAGTTTTATGGCTACACCTTC	CASSGTVLQFYGYTF
TRBD1	few	TRBV29-1	TRBJ1-4	TGCAGCGCTGGACAGGGTAGACGGGGTAGTGAAAAACTGTTTTTT	CSAGQGRRGSEKLFF
-	few	TRBV5-4	TRBJ2-1	TGTGCCAGCAGCTTGGTCGATAGCGGAACCGAGCAGTTCTTC	CASSLVDSGTEQFF
TRBD1	few	TRBV30	TRBJ2-5	TGTGCCTGGAGTCCCTTGACAGGGTACCAGACCCAGTACTTC	CAWSPLTGYQTQYF
-	-	TRBV5-4	TRBJ2-5	TGTGCCAGCAGCCACCCGGGGGACCAAGAGACCCAGTACTTC	CASSHPGDQETQYF
-	-	TRBV7-2	TRBJ2-1	TGTGCCAGCAGCTTAGGAAAGCTTTATGAGCAGTTCTTC	CASSLGKLYEQFF
-	-	TRBV18	TRBJ2-5	TGTGCCAGCTCACCGAACACGCTTCAAGAGACCCAGTACTTC	CASSPNTLQETQYF
TRBD2	-	TRBV4-3	TRBJ2-5	TGCGCCAGCAGCCCCGGACTAGCGGGGTACCAAGAGACCCAGTACTTC	CASSPGLAGYQETQYF